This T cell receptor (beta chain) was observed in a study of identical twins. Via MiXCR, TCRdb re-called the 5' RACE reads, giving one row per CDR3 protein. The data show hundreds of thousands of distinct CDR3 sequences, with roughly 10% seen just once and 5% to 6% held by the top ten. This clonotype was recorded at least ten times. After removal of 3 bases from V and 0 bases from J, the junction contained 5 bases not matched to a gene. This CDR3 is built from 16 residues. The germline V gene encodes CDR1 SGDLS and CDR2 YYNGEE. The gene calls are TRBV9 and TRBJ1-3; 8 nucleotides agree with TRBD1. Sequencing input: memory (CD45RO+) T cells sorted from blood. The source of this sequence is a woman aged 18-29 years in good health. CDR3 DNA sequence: TGTGCCAGCAGCGCGTACAGGGGGACCTCTGGAAACACCATATATTTT. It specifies CASSAYRGTSGNTIYF.